This T cell receptor beta chain originates from a study of T cells in Graves' hyperthyroidism and ophthalmopathy. The investigators amplified TCR beta CDR3 regions from RNA transcripts. First-round RT-PCR with HTBI primers amplified the TCR CDR3 region. Via MiXCR, TCRdb re-called the multiplex PCR reads, giving one row per CDR3 protein. Among about 640,000 distinct CDR3 sequences, roughly 20% were seen once, and the ten largest hold 34%. Regarding this clonotype: Its target is unknown.

General study findings and limits: Most clonotypes that expanded in the thyroid above 0.001 also showed up in blood.

Ophthalmopathy patients showed a Clinical Activity Score of at least 3, NOSPECS grade of at least 4 and duration under 3 months. V lost 1 base, J lost 4 bases, and 3 bases stayed unmatched. This CDR3 has 15 amino acids. The germline gives CDR1 DFQATT, CDR2 SNEGSKA (reference sequence). This chain uses TRBV20-1 with TRBJ2-3; TRBD2 agrees at 12 bases. Sample: blood. This clonotype was obtained from a man aged 25 to 40 with Graves' ophthalmopathy. The DNA for the CDR3 is TGCAGTGCTAGAGGACTAGCGGGAGTCGCAGATACGCAGTATTTT. Its translation: CSARGLAGVADTQYF.